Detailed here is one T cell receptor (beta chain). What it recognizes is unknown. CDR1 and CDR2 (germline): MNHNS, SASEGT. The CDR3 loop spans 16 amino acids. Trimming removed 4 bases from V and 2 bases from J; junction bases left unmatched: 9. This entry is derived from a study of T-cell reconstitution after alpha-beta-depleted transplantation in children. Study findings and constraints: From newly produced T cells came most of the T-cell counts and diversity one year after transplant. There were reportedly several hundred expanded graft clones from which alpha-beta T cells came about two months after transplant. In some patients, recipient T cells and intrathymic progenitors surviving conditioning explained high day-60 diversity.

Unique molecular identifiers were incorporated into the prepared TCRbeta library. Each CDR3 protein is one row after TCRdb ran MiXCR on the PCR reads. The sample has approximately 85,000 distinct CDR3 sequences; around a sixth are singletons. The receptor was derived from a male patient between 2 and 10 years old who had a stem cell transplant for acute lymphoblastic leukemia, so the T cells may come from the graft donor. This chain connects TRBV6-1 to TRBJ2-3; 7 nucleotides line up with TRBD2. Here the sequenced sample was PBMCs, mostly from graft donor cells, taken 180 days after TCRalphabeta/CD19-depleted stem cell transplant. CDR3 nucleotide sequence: TGTGCCAGCAGTGTTTCTAGCGGCTCACCCACAGATACGCAGTATTTT. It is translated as CASSVSSGSPTDTQYF.